This TCR beta chain was identified in a study of blood T cells in healthy people across ages. Regarding this clonotype: Its antigen is not known.

Study-wide findings and caveats: Researchers deemed the diversity estimates from one million T cells underestimates.

Then a second PCR, running roughly 7 to 11 cycles, was carried out with a sample-barcoded 5' primer and a J-beta primer mix. TCRdb analysed the 5' RACE reads with MiXCR anew, one entry per CDR3 protein. The sample records about 510,000 distinct CDR3 sequences, over 25% being singletons. The CDR3 is 17 amino acids. The V gene's germline CDR1 is MNHEY and CDR2 SVGEGT. Trimming cost V 6 bases and J 2 bases; bases outside gene matches: 14. These sequences were also reported in another study, on T cells of mothers and their children. That work states: RNA was extracted, and all of it went into cDNA synthesis at roughly 1.5 ug per 15 ul. Inherited differences only slightly affect thymic shaping of TCR recombination output.

The V and J genes are TRBV6-2 or TRBV6-3 and TRBJ2-5, with 8 bases aligning to TRBD1. This TCR was recovered from a boy aged 2 to 10 in good health. Sequencing was performed on blood. DNA for the CDR3: TGTGCCAGCAGCACTGTGGCCGGGACAGGAGGGCAAGAGACCCAGTACTTC. As protein: CASSTVAGTGGQETQYF.